This TCR beta chain was retrieved from a study of synovial regulatory T cells in juvenile arthritis. iaTreg cells were HLA-DR+ Treg cells. Germline V CDR1 and CDR2: MDHEN, SYDVKM. The CDR3 covers 16 residues. No DNA is given. Here immunoSEQ multiplex PCR was the method, and the copy in TCRdb shows in-frame clones only, minus some. Its table records about 10,000 clones. Study conclusions and caveats: Compared with other blood Treg cells, inflammation-associated Treg cells had reduced TCR diversity.

About this clone itself: What it recognizes is unknown.

Material: Treg cells from blood. Sample subset: HLA-DR+ inflammation-associated blood Treg cells. The chain joins TRBV28 to TRBJ1-1; TCRdb designates TRBD1, a call that cannot be tested without DNA. This sequence originates from a donor aged 2-29 years with juvenile idiopathic arthritis. CDR3 sequence reads: CASSSPGDRRDTEAFF.